The 21 T cell receptor beta chains below come from one sample, sequenced in a study of OX40 agonist ivuxolimab in advanced cancers. Sequenced by immunoSEQ multiplex PCR; TCRdb stores in-frame clones only, minus some. Of about 82,000 clones in the sample, just over 85% were seen once. The input for sequencing was CD4+ or CD8+ T cells sorted from blood, taken in a trial of the OX40 agonist ivuxolimab. All receptors derive from an adult with an advanced solid tumor such as melanoma, head and neck, liver or kidney cancer.

The chain uses TRBV9 and TRBJ1-1; D call uncertain. CDR1 is SGDLS and CDR2 is YYNGEE in the germline V gene. The CDR3 covers 10 residues. V dropped 5 bases and J dropped 6 bases, with 5 bases sitting between them. The CDR3 nucleotides are TGTGCCAGCAGTCCGCCTGAAGCTTTCTTT. It translates to CASSPPEAFF.

This clone was detected only a few times. The identical CDR3 is also encoded by other nucleotide sequences in the sample. This rearrangement joins TRBV18 to TRBJ1-2, with D possibly matching TRBD1 (5 bases). The V gene lost 2 bases and the J gene lost 3 bases, with 7 bases spanning the gap. The CDR3 is made up of 13 amino acids. Germline CDR1 KGHSH, CDR2 LQKENI. The CDR3 spells CASSPTQDYGYTF. The CDR3 nucleotides read TGTGCCAGCTCACCAACACAGGACTATGGCTACACCTTC. The whole variable domain, filled in from reference TRBV18 and TRBJ1-2, reads NAGVMQNPRHLVRRRGQEARLRCSPMKGHSHVYWYRQLPEEGLKFMVYLQKENIIDESGMPKERFSAEFPKEGPSILRIQQVVRGDSAAYFCASSPTQDYGYTFGSGTRLTVV.

This chain connects TRBV9 to TRBJ2-3, with 9 bases that match TRBD2. The trim removed 4 bases at V and 7 bases at J, leaving 19 bases unmatched. The CDR3 has 18 residues. The germline V gene has CDR1 SGDLS and CDR2 YYNGEE. The CDR3 sequence: CASSLTTGLAGWGHTQYF. The CDR3 DNA sequence: TGTGCCAGCAGCCTAACGACTGGGCTAGCGGGATGGGGACATACGCAGTATTTT.

This chain uses TRBV30 with TRBJ1-1; D might be TRBD1 (5 bases). V gave up 4 bases and J gave up 7 bases, with 16 bases separating them. The CDR3 length is 13 residues. Germline lookup yields CDR1 GTSNPN and CDR2 SVGIG (reference sequence). CDR3 nucleotide sequence: TGTGCCTGGATAAGGACACGGTACGATGAAGCTTTCTTT. Translating it yields CAWIRTRYDEAFF.

In its sample, this clone was seen once. The chain links TRBV19 to TRBJ1-1; tentative D call: TRBD1 (5 bases). V lost 5 bases and J lost 3, with 25 bases in between. Germline V lookup: CDR1 LNHDA, CDR2 SQIVND (reference sequence). The CDR3 loop spans 18 amino acids. In nucleotides, the CDR3 is TGTGCCAGTAGTGCGCCCGTAGACAGATTACAACAACACACTGAAGCTTTCTTT. Translated: CASSAPVDRLQQHTEAFF.

This rearrangement joins TRBV29-1 to TRBJ1-2, with 9 bases matching TRBD1. The germline CDR1 and CDR2 sequences are SQVTM and ANQGSEA. The CDR3 is 15 amino acids. V was clipped by 6 bases and J by 1 base; unmatched bases: 9. The CDR3 region has the DNA TGCAGCGTGGGGATGGGACAGGGAGTTAACTATGGCTACACCTTC. This codes for CSVGMGQGVNYGYTF.

This clone turned up a few times. This rearrangement joins TRBV7-9 to TRBJ2-3; D gene unclear. CDR1 is SEHNR, CDR2 FQNEAQ, per germline (reference sequence). V was shortened by 3 bases and J by 1 base, with 11 bases between the two germline ends. This CDR3 has 15 amino acids. The CDR3 DNA is TGTGCCAGCAGCTTTATGGGGATCGGCACAGATACGCAGTATTTT. Its protein is CASSFMGIGTDTQYF.

J is TRBJ2-5 and V is TRBV7-2; D ambiguous. CDR3 size: 15 residues. Germline-derived CDR1 and CDR2 are SGHTA and FQGNSA. The ends were cut back, 5 bases at V and 4 bases at J, with 17 bases in the middle. The CDR3 reads CASSPRRGIAETQYF. The CDR3 DNA follows: TGTGCCAGCAGCCCCCGCCGCGGTATAGCAGAGACCCAGTACTTC.

The chain is built from TRBV28 and TRBJ1-5; 8 nucleotides align to TRBD1. After removal of 4 bases from V and 7 bases from J, the junction contained 9 bases not matched to a gene. The CDR3 has 15 amino acids. Germline V CDR1 and CDR2: MDHEN, SYDVKM. CDR3 protein: CASSSATGVRQPQHF. The CDR3 region has the DNA TGTGCCAGCAGTTCCGCGACAGGGGTTCGGCAGCCCCAGCATTTT. The whole variable domain, remainder taken from reference TRBV28 and TRBJ1-5, is DVKVTQSSRYLVKRTGEKVFLECVQDMDHENMFWYRQDPGLGLRLIYFSYDVKMKEKGDIPEGYSVSREKKERFSLILESASTNQTSMYLCASSSATGVRQPQHFGDGTRLSIL.

The chain is built from TRBV18 and TRBJ2-3; 8 bases agree with TRBD1. Germline loops: CDR1 KGHSH, CDR2 LQKENI. J lost 2 bases, V lost 6 bases, and 1 base had no gene match. The CDR3 is 13 residues long. CDR3 DNA: TGTGCCAGCTCGCAGGGGGCCACAGATACGCAGTATTTT. It yields the protein CASSQGATDTQYF.

The chain links TRBV28 to TRBJ2-7; weak D call: TRBD2 (6 bases). The CDR3 consists of 14 residues. Trimming stripped 6 bases from V and 13 bases from J, with 25 bases between. Per the germline V gene, CDR1 is MDHEN and CDR2 is SYDVKM. The CDR3 is CASSEIAERRRAYF. CDR3 in DNA: TGTGCCAGCAGCGAAATAGCGGAGCGGCGACGAGCCTACTTC.

V is TRBV6-1 and J is TRBJ1-4; D remains unclear. Deletions cut 11 bases from V and 5 bases from J, with 12 bases between. CDR3 size: 12 residues. The germline CDR1 and CDR2 sequences are MNHNS and SASEGT. The CDR3 nucleotides are TGTGCCGCGGGCAGAAGAAATGAAAAACTGTTTTTT. Translated, it gives CAAGRRNEKLFF.

The V call is TRBV28, the J call TRBJ2-7; D gene uncertain. From germline, CDR1 is MDHEN and CDR2 SYDVKM. The CDR3 sequence is 14 residues long. V gave up 3 bases and J gave up 2 bases, with 11 bases separating them. The CDR3 nucleotides are TGTGCCAGCAGTTTGTATTCTTTCCCCTACGAGCAGTACTTC. This translates into CASSLYSFPYEQYF.

J is TRBJ1-5 and V is TRBV7-2, with TRBD1 as a possible D gene (6 bases). The germline CDR1 and CDR2 sequences are SGHTA and FQGNSA. The V and J ends lost 2 bases and 2 bases respectively, with 13 bases between them. CDR3 length: 16 residues. CDR3 in amino acids: CASSLSGQWGNQPQHF. The DNA of the CDR3 is TGTGCCAGCAGCTTAAGCGGACAGTGGGGCAATCAGCCCCAGCATTTT.

The V and J genes are TRBV10-3 and TRBJ2-7; 8 bases align to TRBD2. CDR1 and CDR2 from the germline V gene are ENHRY and SYGVKD. The CDR3 covers 14 residues. The trim removed 4 bases at V and 6 bases at J, leaving 8 bases unmatched. CDR3 DNA: TGTGCCATCAGTGTCCCGGGAGGGTGGGCCGAGCAGTACTTC. It specifies CAISVPGGWAEQYF.

Written as DNA, the CDR3 is TGTGCCAGCAGCAAAATCCAAACCGGGAAAAAAGAGACCCAGTACTTC. Its protein product is CASSKIQTGKKETQYF. The rearrangement uses TRBV27 and TRBJ2-5, with D possibly TRBD2 on 5 matching bases. Between the trimmed V and J ends, which lost 6 bases and 3 bases, there was a span of 20 bases. This CDR3 spans 16 amino acids. The germline V gene has CDR1 MNHEY and CDR2 SMNVEV (reference sequence).

The chain uses TRBV5-6 and TRBJ2-3; tentatively, D is TRBD2 (5 bases). There are 13 residues in the CDR3. CDR1 SGHDT and CDR2 YYEEEE come from the germline V gene. Between the trimmed V and J ends, which lost 4 bases and 3 bases, there was a span of 9 bases. The CDR3 DNA follows: TGTGCCAGCAGCCTGCGAGGGACAGATACGCAGTATTTT. Translation: CASSLRGTDTQYF.

The chain couples TRBV2 to TRBJ2-7; D call uncertain. Between the trimmed V and J ends, which lost 11 bases and 7 bases, there was a span of 21 bases. The germline V gene has CDR1 SNHLY and CDR2 FYNNEI. The CDR3 has 13 residues. The CDR3 loop reads CAGSRGRLVEQYF. CDR3 nucleotide sequence: TGTGCCGGATCTCGCGGACGGCTCGTGGAGCAGTACTTC.

Note on this clone: Other DNA sequences of this sample code for an identical CDR3. This rearrangement joins TRBV29-1 to TRBJ2-7; 8 nucleotides match TRBD2. The CDR3 totals 12 residues. J gave up 3 bases and V 4 bases, and 2 bases lay outside the gene matches. The germline V gene encodes CDR1 SQVTM and CDR2 ANQGSEA. The CDR3 loop reads CSVGSGSYEQYF. The CDR3 DNA sequence: TGCAGCGTTGGGAGCGGGAGCTACGAGCAGTACTTC.

This sequence joins TRBV4-1 and TRBJ2-5; perhaps TRBD2 as D (5 bases). The V gene's germline CDR1 is MGHRA and CDR2 YSYEKL. V was shortened by 4 bases and J by 2 bases, with 11 bases between the two germline ends. The CDR3 is 14 residues long. CDR3 loop: CASSRSTGQETQYF. The CDR3 coding sequence is TGCGCCAGCAGCCGCTCTACGGGACAAGAGACCCAGTACTTC.

This rearrangement joins TRBV7-9 to TRBJ1-2, with 10 bases matching TRBD1. V was clipped by 3 bases and J by 4 bases; unmatched bases: 5. The CDR3 covers 15 residues. Germline CDR1 and CDR2: SEHNR and FQNEAQ (reference sequence). Written as DNA, the CDR3 is TGTGCCAGCAGCTTCAAGACAGGGGGCTCCTATGGCTACACCTTC. Encoded protein: CASSFKTGGSYGYTF.